These 30 T cell receptor beta chains came from one sample sequenced in a study of long-term antiretroviral therapy in people with HIV. The immunoSEQ assay was v3.0, run at survey level. The repertoire was sequenced with immunoSEQ multiplex PCR; TCRdb's copy has only in-frame clones and lacks some. This repertoire shows fewer than 40,000 clones, less than 90% found once; its top ten account for roughly 4%. The source material was unsorted PBMCs, sampled 1.2 years after starting antiretroviral therapy. These receptors came from a woman aged 45 to 65 with HIV.

As DNA, the CDR3 is TGTGCCAGCAGCTTCGACAGTGGCCCAAAGACCCAGTACTTC. Translation gives CASSFDSGPKTQYF. The rearrangement links TRBV9 to TRBJ2-5; tentative D call: TRBD1 (5 bases). From germline, CDR1 is SGDLS and CDR2 YYNGEE. Trimming cost V 4 bases and J 6 bases, with 16 bases left between them. The CDR3 is 14 amino acids.

This clone was seen only once. CDR3 sequence (DNA): TGTGCCTTAACAGGGGGTGTCAGTGAAAAACTGTTTTTT. This gives the protein CALTGGVSEKLFF. The chain is built from TRBV30 and TRBJ1-4; TRBD1 matches at 8 bases. Germline lookup yields CDR1 GTSNPN and CDR2 SVGIG (reference sequence). J was trimmed by 7 bases and V by 7 bases; bases with no gene match: 8. There are 13 residues in the CDR3.

V and J are TRBV14 and TRBJ1-4; D not certain. Trimming cost V 0 bases and J 3 bases, with 11 bases left between them. The CDR3 spans 16 residues. Germline assignment: CDR1 SGHDN and CDR2 FVKESK. The CDR3 region is CASSQDRWVPNEKLFF. In DNA form, the CDR3 reads TGTGCCAGCAGCCAAGACCGCTGGGTTCCTAATGAAAAACTGTTTTTT.

The chain links TRBV6-1 to TRBJ2-1; 11 bases fit TRBD2. This CDR3 is built from 14 residues. The V segment lost 6 bases and the J segment 7 bases; nucleotides outside the gene matches: 5. Germline V gene data show CDR1 as MNHNS and CDR2 as SASEGT. The CDR3 DNA follows: TGTGCCAGCAGCATAGCGGGGGGGCGGAATGAGCAGTTCTTC. It translates to CASSIAGGRNEQFF.

The chain carries TRBV28 and TRBJ2-1, with D possibly TRBD2 on 7 matching bases. The germline V gene has CDR1 MDHEN and CDR2 SYDVKM. V dropped 5 bases and J dropped 6 bases, with 17 bases sitting between them. This CDR3 is built from 15 residues. The CDR3 DNA reads TGTGCCAGCAGTCCCGGGGGGCCGTCGTTCAATGAGCAGTTCTTC. Residues: CASSPGGPSFNEQFF.

The chain employs TRBV6-1 and TRBJ2-7; no clear D gene. This CDR3 has 14 residues. Trimming took off 4 bases at V and 6 bases at J, with 16 bases between the two ends. Germline lookup yields CDR1 MNHNS and CDR2 SASEGT. CDR3: CASSVGPSTLEQYF. CDR3 DNA: TGTGCCAGCAGTGTAGGGCCGAGTACGCTCGAGCAGTACTTC.

This rearrangement joins TRBV25-1 to TRBJ2-7, with 7 bases that match TRBD1. The CDR3 has 15 amino acids. Looked up from germline, CDR1 is MGHDK and CDR2 is SYGVNS. V shed 5 bases, J shed 2 bases, and the junction held 9 bases outside the gene matches. In nucleotides, the CDR3 is TGTGCCAGCAGTAAATCACAGGGGAAGGCCTACGAGCAGTACTTC. This sequence encodes CASSKSQGKAYEQYF.

The gene calls are TRBV4-1 and TRBJ2-2, with D perhaps TRBD1 or TRBD2 (5 bases each). V lost 3 bases and J lost 0, with 11 bases in between. Per the germline V gene, CDR1 is MGHRA and CDR2 is YSYEKL. CDR3 length: 16 amino acids. CDR3 loop: CASSHVGVANTGELFF. The CDR3 DNA reads as TGCGCCAGCAGCCATGTGGGGGTCGCGAACACCGGGGAGCTGTTTTTT.

This clone was counted only a few times. V and J are TRBV7-2 and TRBJ1-3; D ambiguous. Germline assignment: CDR1 SGHTA and CDR2 FQGNSA. Trimming left V 2 bases short and J 1 base short, with 3 bases between. This CDR3 spans 13 amino acids. CDR3 region: CASSLPSGNTIYF. For the CDR3, the DNA is TGTGCCAGCAGCTTACCTTCTGGAAACACCATATATTTT.

In nucleotides, the CDR3 is TGCGCCAGCAGCGACGGGGGGAGCGGGGGGTCGGCTGAGCAGTTCTTC. Translation: CASSDGGSGGSAEQFF. The chain has TRBV4-1 and TRBJ2-1, with TRBD2 identical over 9 bases. Germline V gives CDR1 MGHRA, CDR2 YSYEKL. CDR3 length: 16 amino acids. With 5 bases clipped from V and 9 bases from J, the junction kept 14 bases outside the gene matches.

The chain joins TRBV27 to TRBJ1-1, with D uncertain. Germline-derived CDR1 and CDR2 are MNHEY and SMNVEV (reference sequence). Trimming took 8 bases from V and 1 from J, leaving 14 bases between them. This CDR3 is built from 14 residues. The DNA of the CDR3 is TGTGCCAGCGGAAAATTAGACCGGAACACTGAAGCTTTCTTT. Translating gives CASGKLDRNTEAFF.

This clone showed up just a few times. The chain carries TRBV7-9 and TRBJ1-2, with TRBD1 identical over 8 bases. CDR1 SEHNR and CDR2 FQNEAQ come from the germline V gene (reference sequence). This CDR3 spans 14 amino acids. The V segment lost 1 base and the J segment 8 bases; nucleotides outside the gene matches: 6. The CDR3 DNA follows: TGTGCCAGCAGCTTAGATCAGGGGGCTCGGGGCTACACCTTC. As protein: CASSLDQGARGYTF.

V usage is TRBV4-1 and J usage is TRBJ2-1, with 10 nucleotides matching TRBD2. The V and J ends lost 4 bases and 10 bases, in that order; junction bases with no gene match: 10. CDR3 length equals 15 residues. Germline V gene sequence: CDR1 MGHRA, CDR2 YSYEKL. The CDR3 spells CASSPRERGGGEQFF. The CDR3 bases are TGCGCCAGCAGCCCCCGGGAGCGGGGGGGAGGGGAGCAGTTCTTC.

In this sample, this clone turned up a few times. This rearrangement joins TRBV11-2 to TRBJ1-3; D not resolved. Germline V CDR1 and CDR2: SGHAT, FQNNGV. The germline V and J ends were trimmed by 5 bases and 4 bases, with 9 bases remaining between them. There are 13 residues in the CDR3. CDR3 coding DNA: TGTGCCAGCAGCAACGCGGGGGGAAACACCATATATTTT. Amino acid sequence: CASSNAGGNTIYF.

The V gene is TRBV6-6, the J gene TRBJ2-7; D gene unclear. CDR3 size: 11 residues. CDR1 and CDR2 from the germline V gene are MNHNY and SVGAGI (reference sequence). The V gene lost 6 bases and the J gene lost 4 bases, with 7 bases spanning the gap. CDR3: CASSGLYEQYF. In DNA form, the CDR3 reads TGTGCCAGCAGCGGTCTTTACGAGCAGTACTTC.

The chain uses TRBV20-1 and TRBJ2-3, with 7 positions matching TRBD1. V shed 1 base, J shed 13 bases, and the junction held 5 bases outside the gene matches. The CDR3 runs 11 residues. Germline CDR1 is DFQATT and CDR2 is SNEGSKA (reference sequence). The CDR3 is CSARGVGQEYF. The CDR3 bases are TGCAGTGCTAGAGGGGTAGGACAGGAGTATTTT.

The chain recombines TRBV5-8 with TRBJ2-1; D might be TRBD1 (6 bases). Germline V lookup: CDR1 SGHTS, CDR2 YDEGEE. The germline V and J ends were trimmed by 7 bases and 2 bases, with 10 bases remaining between them. CDR3 length equals 13 residues. The CDR3 is CASVTGPYNEQFF. Here the CDR3 DNA reads TGTGCCAGCGTAACAGGGCCCTACAATGAGCAGTTCTTC.

The V and J genes are TRBV18 and TRBJ2-7, with no clear D. CDR1 and CDR2 (germline): KGHSH, LQKENI. This CDR3 has 16 amino acids. V was cut by 1 base and J by 7 bases, with 20 bases left in between. The CDR3 DNA is TGTGCCAGCTCACCACGGGAAACAGTGGGGTCTAGGGAGCAGTACTTC. It encodes CASSPRETVGSREQYF.

V usage is TRBV5-1 and J usage is TRBJ2-4; TRBD2 is a possible D gene (6 bases). Trimming stripped 1 base from V and 0 bases from J, with 11 bases between. The CDR3 runs 16 residues. CDR1 and CDR2 (germline): SGHRS, YFSETQ. CDR3 in amino acids: CASSLRVEGAKNIQYF. Here the CDR3 DNA reads TGCGCCAGCAGCTTGAGGGTGGAGGGAGCCAAAAACATTCAGTACTTC. The full variable domain, completed using reference TRBV5-1 and TRBJ2-4, is KAGVTQTPRYLIKTRGQQVTLSCSPISGHRSVSWYQQTPGQGLQFLFEYFSETQRNKGNFPGRFSGRQFSNSRSEMNVSTLELGDSALYLCASSLRVEGAKNIQYFGAGTRLSVL.

The chain couples TRBV6-5 to TRBJ1-1; 10 nucleotides agree with TRBD1. The V and J ends lost 6 bases and 9 bases, in that order; junction bases with no gene match: 4. Germline CDR1 is MNHEY and CDR2 is SVGAGI. The CDR3 covers 12 residues. This CDR3 reads CASSPGQGKAFF. The CDR3 DNA reads TGTGCCAGCAGCCCGGGACAGGGGAAAGCTTTCTTT.

The chain uses TRBV6-1 and TRBJ2-3; TRBD2 is a possible D gene (6 bases). The CDR3 contains 11 residues. Germline assignment: CDR1 MNHNS and CDR2 SASEGT. V was cut by 1 base and J by 10 bases, with 6 bases left in between. This CDR3 is CASSEGLAQYF. CDR3 in DNA: TGTGCCAGCAGTGAAGGACTAGCGCAGTATTTT.

This chain connects TRBV5-6 to TRBJ1-2; 8 bases line up with TRBD1. J gave up 3 bases and V 1 base, and 2 bases lay outside the gene matches. CDR1 SGHDT and CDR2 YYEEEE come from the germline V gene. The CDR3 loop spans 14 amino acids. The CDR3 sequence: CASSLPGQDYGYTF. For the CDR3, the DNA is TGTGCCAGCAGCTTGCCGGGACAGGACTATGGCTACACCTTC. Full variable domain (remainder filled in from reference TRBV5-6 and TRBJ1-2): DAGVTQSPTHLIKTRGQQVTLRCSPKSGHDTVSWYQQALGQGPQFIFQYYEEEERQRGNFPDRFSGHQFPNYSSELNVNALLLGDSALYLCASSLPGQDYGYTFGSGTRLTVV.

The V and J genes are TRBV5-1 and TRBJ1-1; 7 nucleotides agree with TRBD1. The germline V gene encodes CDR1 SGHRS and CDR2 YFSETQ. This CDR3 has 14 residues. Unmatched junction bases numbered 6, after V lost 3 bases and J lost 4 bases. Written as DNA, the CDR3 is TGCGCCAGCAGCTCCCAAGGGGGCTCCACTGAAGCTTTCTTT. Translated, it gives CASSSQGGSTEAFF.

The chain uses TRBV30 and TRBJ2-1; maybe TRBD2 (6 bases). The CDR3 extends over 15 amino acids. V was pared by 3 bases and J by 2 bases, with 14 bases between. Germline values: CDR1 GTSNPN, CDR2 SVGIG (reference sequence). CDR3 amino acids: CAWRGGWGPYNEQFF. CDR3 DNA sequence: TGTGCCTGGAGGGGGGGTTGGGGCCCCTACAATGAGCAGTTCTTC.

J is TRBJ2-3 and V is TRBV11-2, with D perhaps TRBD2 (6 bases). CDR1 and CDR2 from the germline V gene are SGHAT and FQNNGV. Trimming removed 5 bases from V and 6 bases from J, with 18 bases in between. CDR3 size: 15 residues. The CDR3 bases are TGTGCCAGCAGCCCCCGGGACTTACCGACGGATACGCAGTATTTT. Translated, it gives CASSPRDLPTDTQYF.

The chain is built from TRBV10-1 and TRBJ2-1; D is unclear. Trimming took off 0 bases at V and 3 bases at J, with 3 bases between the two ends. CDR1 is WNHNN and CDR2 is SYGVQD in the germline V gene (reference sequence). CDR3 length: 13 residues. The CDR3 sequence: CASSESLYNEQFF. Here the CDR3 DNA reads TGCGCCAGCAGTGAGTCGCTCTACAATGAGCAGTTCTTC.

V and J are TRBV30 and TRBJ2-2, with 9 bases fitting TRBD2. V gave up 3 bases and J gave up 3 bases; unmatched junction bases: 8. The CDR3 runs to 16 residues. Germline V gene data show CDR1 as GTSNPN and CDR2 as SVGIG (reference sequence). For the CDR3, the DNA is TGTGCCTGGAGCCTAGGTGCGGGGGGGCACACCGGGGAGCTGTTTTTT. Translation: CAWSLGAGGHTGELFF.

The genes are TRBV4-1 and TRBJ1-2, with a weak D call TRBD1 (5 bases). Trimming shortened V by 1 base and J by 6 bases, and 12 bases separated the two germline ends. This CDR3 contains 14 residues. Germline values: CDR1 MGHRA, CDR2 YSYEKL. CDR3 coding DNA: TGCGCCAGCAGCCAAGCGGCAGGGTGGGATGGCTACACCTTC. Amino acids: CASSQAAGWDGYTF.

The chain couples TRBV5-1 to TRBJ2-5; D might be TRBD2 (6 bases). Germline V CDR1 and CDR2: SGHRS, YFSETQ. CDR3 length: 15 amino acids. V gave up 2 bases and J gave up 5 bases, with 16 bases separating them. The CDR3 protein is CASSFRQVGSETQYF. DNA of the CDR3: TGCGCCAGCAGCTTCCGGCAGGTCGGGAGTGAGACCCAGTACTTC.

This clone was observed a few times. For the CDR3, the DNA is TGTGCCAGCAGGACAGGGTTCGATCAGCCCCAGCATTTT. It codes for CASRTGFDQPQHF. This sequence joins TRBV6-5 and TRBJ1-5, with 7 nucleotides matching TRBD1. The J segment lost 5 bases and the V segment lost 6 bases, leaving 4 bases of the junction unmatched. Germline lookup yields CDR1 MNHEY and CDR2 SVGAGI. The CDR3 has 13 amino acids.